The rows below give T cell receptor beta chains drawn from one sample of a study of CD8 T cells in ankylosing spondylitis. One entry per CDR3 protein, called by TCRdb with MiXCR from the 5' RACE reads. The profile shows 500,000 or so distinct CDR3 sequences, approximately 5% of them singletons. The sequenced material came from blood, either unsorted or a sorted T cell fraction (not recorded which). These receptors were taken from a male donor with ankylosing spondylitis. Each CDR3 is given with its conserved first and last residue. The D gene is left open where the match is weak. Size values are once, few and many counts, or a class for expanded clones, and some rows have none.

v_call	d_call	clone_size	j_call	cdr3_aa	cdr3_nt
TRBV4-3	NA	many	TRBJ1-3	CASSQGRDWDVSVNTIYF	TGCGCCAGCAGCCAAGGGCGGGACTGGGATGTATCCGTCAACACCATATATTTT
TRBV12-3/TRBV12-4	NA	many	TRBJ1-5	CASRGRNQPQHF	TGTGCCAGCAGGGGGCGCAATCAGCCCCAGCATTTT
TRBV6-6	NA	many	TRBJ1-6	CASSRQNSPLHF	TGTGCCAGCAGTAGACAGAATTCACCCCTCCACTTT
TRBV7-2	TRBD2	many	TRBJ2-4	CASSLKSGGSIQYF	TGTGCCAGCAGCTTAAAGTCGGGAGGGAGCATTCAGTACTTC
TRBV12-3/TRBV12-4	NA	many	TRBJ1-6	CASGLQERRSPLHF	TGTGCCAGCGGATTACAGGAGCGGAGGTCACCCCTCCACTTT
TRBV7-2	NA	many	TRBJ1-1	CASSFSSTNTEAFF	TGTGCCAGCAGCTTCAGTAGTACGAACACTGAAGCTTTCTTT
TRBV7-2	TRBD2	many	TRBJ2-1	CASSLSTGGLYNEQFF	TGTGCCAGCAGCTTATCTACGGGGGGGCTATACAATGAGCAGTTCTTC
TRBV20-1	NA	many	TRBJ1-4	CSAQTLGEKLFF	TGCAGTGCGCAAACTTTGGGTGAAAAACTGTTTTTT
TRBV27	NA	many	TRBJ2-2	CASSLFPAANTGELFF	TGTGCCAGCAGTTTATTTCCAGCCGCGAACACCGGGGAGCTGTTTTTT
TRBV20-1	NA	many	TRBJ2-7	CSASTSNSYEQYF	TGCAGTGCTAGTACCTCGAACTCCTACGAGCAGTACTTC
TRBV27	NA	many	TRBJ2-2	CASSRGAVGTGELFF	TGTGCCAGCAGTCGGGGGGCAGTTGGGACCGGGGAGCTGTTTTTT
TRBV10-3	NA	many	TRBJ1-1	CAISEVGADTEAFF	TGTGCCATCAGTGAGGTAGGGGCGGACACTGAAGCTTTCTTT
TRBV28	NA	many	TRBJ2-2	CASRTLNTGELFF	TGTGCCAGCAGGACACTTAACACCGGGGAGCTGTTTTTT
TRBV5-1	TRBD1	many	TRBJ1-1	CASSLQGPGLNTEAFF	TGCGCCAGCAGCTTACAGGGGCCGGGGTTGAACACTGAAGCTTTCTTT
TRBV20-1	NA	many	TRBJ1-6	CSANPLRGSPLHF	TGCAGTGCTAATCCCTTGAGGGGATCACCCCTCCACTTT
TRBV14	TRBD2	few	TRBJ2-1	CASSATSGGALFF	TGTGCCAGCAGCGCGACTAGCGGGGGGGCCCTTTTCTTC
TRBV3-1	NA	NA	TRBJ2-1	CASSEASSSYNEQFF	TGTGCCAGCAGCGAAGCGAGTTCCTCCTACAATGAGCAGTTCTTC
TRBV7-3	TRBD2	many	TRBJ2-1	CASSLTVTSGGTGYNEQFF	TGTGCCAGCAGCTTAACCGTGACTAGCGGGGGCACCGGCTACAATGAGCAGTTCTTC
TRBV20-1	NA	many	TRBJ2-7	CSALTGGIYEQYF	TGCAGTGCGTTGACGGGTGGGATCTACGAGCAGTACTTC
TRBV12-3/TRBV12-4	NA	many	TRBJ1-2	CASTRRGRIYGYTF	TGTGCCAGCACCCGAAGGGGCCGGATTTATGGCTACACCTTC
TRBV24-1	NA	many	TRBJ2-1	CATSPWASRGNEQFF	TGTGCCACCAGCCCCTGGGCCTCCCGAGGCAATGAGCAGTTCTTC
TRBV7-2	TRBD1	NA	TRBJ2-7	CASSLVSGQVYEQYF	TGTGCCAGCAGCTTAGTTTCGGGACAGGTCTACGAGCAGTACTTC